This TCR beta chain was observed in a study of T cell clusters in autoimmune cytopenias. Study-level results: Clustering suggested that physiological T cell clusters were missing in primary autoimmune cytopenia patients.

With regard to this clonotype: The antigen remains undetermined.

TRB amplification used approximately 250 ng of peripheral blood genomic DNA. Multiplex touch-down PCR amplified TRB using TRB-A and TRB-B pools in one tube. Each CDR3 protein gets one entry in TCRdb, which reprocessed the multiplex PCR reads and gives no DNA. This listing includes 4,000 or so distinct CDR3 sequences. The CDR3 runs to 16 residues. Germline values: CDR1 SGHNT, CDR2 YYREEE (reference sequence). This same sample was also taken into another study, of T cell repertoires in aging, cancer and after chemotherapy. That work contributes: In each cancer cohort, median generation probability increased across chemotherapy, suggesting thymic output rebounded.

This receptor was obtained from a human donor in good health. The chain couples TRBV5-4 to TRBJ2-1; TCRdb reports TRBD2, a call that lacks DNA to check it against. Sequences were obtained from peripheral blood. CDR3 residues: CASSLGGAGGSNEQFF.